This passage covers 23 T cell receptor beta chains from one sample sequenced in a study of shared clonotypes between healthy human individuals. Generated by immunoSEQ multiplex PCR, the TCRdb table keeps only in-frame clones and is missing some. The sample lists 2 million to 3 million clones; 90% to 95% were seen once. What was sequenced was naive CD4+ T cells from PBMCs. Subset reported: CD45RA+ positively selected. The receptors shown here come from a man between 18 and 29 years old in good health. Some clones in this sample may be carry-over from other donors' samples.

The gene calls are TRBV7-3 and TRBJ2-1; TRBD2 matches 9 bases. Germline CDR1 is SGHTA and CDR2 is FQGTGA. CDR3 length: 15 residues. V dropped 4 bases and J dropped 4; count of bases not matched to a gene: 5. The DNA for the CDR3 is TGTGCCAGCAGCTACGGGGCGGGAGGGTACAATGAGCAGTTCTTC. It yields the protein CASSYGAGGYNEQFF. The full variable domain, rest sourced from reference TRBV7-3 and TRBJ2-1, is GAGVSQTPSNKVTEKGKYVELRCDPISGHTALYWYRQSLGQGPEFLIYFQGTGAADDSGLPNDRFFAVRPEGSVSTLKIQRTERGDSAVYLCASSYGAGGYNEQFFGPGTRLTVL.

Here the CDR3 DNA reads TGCAGCGTTCTGGGGAACGGGGCCAACGTCCTGACTTTC. Translated, it gives CSVLGNGANVLTF. This chain joins TRBV29-1 and TRBJ2-6; unclear D gene. Trimming left V 5 bases short and J 4 bases short, with 9 bases between. The germline V gene has CDR1 SQVTM and CDR2 ANQGSEA. The CDR3 has 13 residues. Full variable domain (rest looked up from reference TRBV29-1 and TRBJ2-6): SAVISQKPSRDICQRGTSLTIQCQVDSQVTMMFWYRQQPGQSLTLIATANQGSEATYESGFVIDKFPISRPNLTFSTLTVSNMSPEDSSIYLCSVLGNGANVLTFGAGSRLTVL.

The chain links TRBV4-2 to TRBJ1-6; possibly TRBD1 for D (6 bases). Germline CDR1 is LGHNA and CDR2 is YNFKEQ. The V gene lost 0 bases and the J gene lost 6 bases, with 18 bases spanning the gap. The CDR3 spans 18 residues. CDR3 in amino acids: CASSQDSGRQASNSPLHF. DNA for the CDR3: TGTGCCAGCAGCCAAGATTCCGGCCGACAGGCAAGTAATTCACCCCTCCACTTT.

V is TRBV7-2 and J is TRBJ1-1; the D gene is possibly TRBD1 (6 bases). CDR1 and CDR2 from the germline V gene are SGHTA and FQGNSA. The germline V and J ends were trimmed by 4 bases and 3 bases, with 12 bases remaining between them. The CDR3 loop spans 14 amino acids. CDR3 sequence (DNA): TGTGCCAGCAGCTCAACAGGGTCCCACACTGAAGCTTTCTTT. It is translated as CASSSTGSHTEAFF.

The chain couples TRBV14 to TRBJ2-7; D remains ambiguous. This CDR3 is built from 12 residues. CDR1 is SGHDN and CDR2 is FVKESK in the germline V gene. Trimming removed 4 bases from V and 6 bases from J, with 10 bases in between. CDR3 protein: CASSPVNGEQYF. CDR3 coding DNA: TGTGCCAGCAGCCCCGTTAATGGCGAGCAGTACTTC.

CDR3 loop: CASSLLGQLNQPQHF. Here the CDR3 DNA reads TGTGCCAGCAGTTTATTGGGACAGCTAAATCAGCCCCAGCATTTT. This chain joins TRBV28 and TRBJ1-5, with 7 nucleotides matching TRBD1. Germline CDR1 MDHEN, CDR2 SYDVKM. CDR3 size: 15 residues. V trimming: 1 base; J trimming: 4 bases; junction bases outside the gene matches: 4. Together with reference TRBV28 and TRBJ1-5, the CDR3 gives the full variable domain: DVKVTQSSRYLVKRTGEKVFLECVQDMDHENMFWYRQDPGLGLRLIYFSYDVKMKEKGDIPEGYSVSREKKERFSLILESASTNQTSMYLCASSLLGQLNQPQHFGDGTRLSIL.

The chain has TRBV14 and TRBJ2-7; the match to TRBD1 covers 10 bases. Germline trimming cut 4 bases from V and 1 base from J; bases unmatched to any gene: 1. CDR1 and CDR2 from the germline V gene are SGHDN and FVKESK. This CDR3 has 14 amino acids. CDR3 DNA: TGTGCCAGCAGCCGGACAGGGGGGTCCTACGAGCAGTACTTC. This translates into CASSRTGGSYEQYF.

CDR3 bases: TGTGCCAGCAGCCCCTTAACTGACAGGGGCCCTCGTGGTACGCAGTATTTT. Its translation is CASSPLTDRGPRGTQYF. The chain recombines TRBV7-2 with TRBJ2-3; 8 nucleotides line up with TRBD1. The V gene end was trimmed by 5 bases and the J gene end by 8 bases; junction bases not matched to a gene: 18. The germline gives CDR1 SGHTA, CDR2 FQGNSA. The CDR3 sequence is 17 residues long.

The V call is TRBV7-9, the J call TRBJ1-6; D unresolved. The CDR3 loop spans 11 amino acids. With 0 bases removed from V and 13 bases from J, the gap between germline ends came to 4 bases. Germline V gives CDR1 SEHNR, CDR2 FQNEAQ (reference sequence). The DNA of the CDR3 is TGTGCCAGCAGCTTAGCCGCGCCCCTCCACTTT. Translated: CASSLAAPLHF.

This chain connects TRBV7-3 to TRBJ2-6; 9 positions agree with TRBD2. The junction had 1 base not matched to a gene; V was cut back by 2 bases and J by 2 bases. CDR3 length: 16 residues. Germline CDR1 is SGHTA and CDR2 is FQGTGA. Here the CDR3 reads CASSLGTSPGANVLTF. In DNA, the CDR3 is TGTGCCAGCAGCTTAGGGACTAGCCCTGGGGCCAACGTCCTGACTTTC.

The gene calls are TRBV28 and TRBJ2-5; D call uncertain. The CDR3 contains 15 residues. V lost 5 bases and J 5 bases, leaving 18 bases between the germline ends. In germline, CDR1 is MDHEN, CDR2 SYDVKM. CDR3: CASSRGINLRETQYF. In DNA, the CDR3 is TGTGCCAGCAGTCGTGGAATAAATCTGCGGGAGACCCAGTACTTC.

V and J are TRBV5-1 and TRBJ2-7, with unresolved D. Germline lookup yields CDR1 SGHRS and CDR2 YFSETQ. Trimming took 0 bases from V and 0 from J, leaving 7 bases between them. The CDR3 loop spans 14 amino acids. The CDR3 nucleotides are TGCGCCAGCAGCTTGGACACGGCCTCCTACGAGCAGTACTTC. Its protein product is CASSLDTASYEQYF.

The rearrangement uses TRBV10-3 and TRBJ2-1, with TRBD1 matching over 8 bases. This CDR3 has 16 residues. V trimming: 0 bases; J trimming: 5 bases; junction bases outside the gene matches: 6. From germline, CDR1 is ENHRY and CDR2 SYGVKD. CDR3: CAISESLGTGNNEQFF. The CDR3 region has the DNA TGTGCCATCAGTGAGTCCCTCGGGACAGGCAACAATGAGCAGTTCTTC.

Written as DNA, the CDR3 is TGTGCCAGCAGCAAAATTGGGGGAGCACACTATGGCTACACCTTC. The encoded protein is CASSKIGGAHYGYTF. V gene TRBV21-1 combines with J gene TRBJ1-2. TRBV21-1 is a pseudogene locus. The CDR3 is 15 residues long.

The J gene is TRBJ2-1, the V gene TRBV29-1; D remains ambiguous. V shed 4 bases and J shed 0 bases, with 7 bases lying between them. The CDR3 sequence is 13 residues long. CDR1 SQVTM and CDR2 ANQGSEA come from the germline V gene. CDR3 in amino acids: CSVAGNSYNEQFF. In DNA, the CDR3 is TGCAGCGTTGCTGGAAACTCCTACAATGAGCAGTTCTTC.

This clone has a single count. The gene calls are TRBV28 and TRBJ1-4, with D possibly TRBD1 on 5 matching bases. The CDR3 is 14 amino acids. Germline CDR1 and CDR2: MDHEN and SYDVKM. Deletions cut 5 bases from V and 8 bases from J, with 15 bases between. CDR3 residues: CASSTTRRDEKLFF. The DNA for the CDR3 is TGTGCCAGCAGTACAACCAGGAGGGACGAAAAACTGTTTTTT.

In DNA, the CDR3 is TGTGCCAGCAGAGGAGGGCAGGGGGCTAACACTGAAGCTTTCTTT. It translates to CASRGGQGANTEAFF. The chain couples TRBV6-5 to TRBJ1-1; 8 positions match TRBD1. Germline loops: CDR1 MNHEY, CDR2 SVGAGI. The CDR3 runs 15 residues. V trimming: 6 bases; J trimming: 2 bases; junction bases outside the gene matches: 8.

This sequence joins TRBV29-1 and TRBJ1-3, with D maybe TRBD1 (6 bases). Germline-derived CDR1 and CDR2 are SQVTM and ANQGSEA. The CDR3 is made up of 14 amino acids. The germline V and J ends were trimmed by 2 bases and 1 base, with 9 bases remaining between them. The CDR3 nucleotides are TGCAGCGTTGAAAACAGGGTTTCTGGAAACACCATATATTTT. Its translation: CSVENRVSGNTIYF.

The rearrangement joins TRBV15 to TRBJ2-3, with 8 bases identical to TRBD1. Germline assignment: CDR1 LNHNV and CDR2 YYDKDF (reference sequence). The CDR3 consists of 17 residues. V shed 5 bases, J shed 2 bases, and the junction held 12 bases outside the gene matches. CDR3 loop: CATSGPRRGQITDTQYF. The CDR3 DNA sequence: TGTGCCACCAGCGGACCCCGCAGGGGGCAGATCACAGATACGCAGTATTTT.

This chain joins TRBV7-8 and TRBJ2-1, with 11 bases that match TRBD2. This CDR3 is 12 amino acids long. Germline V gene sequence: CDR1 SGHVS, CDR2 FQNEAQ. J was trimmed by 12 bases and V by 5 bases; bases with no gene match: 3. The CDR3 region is CASSKTSGTQFF. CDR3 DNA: TGTGCCAGCAGCAAGACTAGCGGGACGCAGTTCTTC.

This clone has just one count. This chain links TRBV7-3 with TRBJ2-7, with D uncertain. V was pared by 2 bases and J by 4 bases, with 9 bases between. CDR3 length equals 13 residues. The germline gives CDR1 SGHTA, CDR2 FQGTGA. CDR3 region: CASSLGIQYEQYF. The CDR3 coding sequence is TGTGCCAGCAGCTTAGGGATTCAGTACGAGCAGTACTTC.

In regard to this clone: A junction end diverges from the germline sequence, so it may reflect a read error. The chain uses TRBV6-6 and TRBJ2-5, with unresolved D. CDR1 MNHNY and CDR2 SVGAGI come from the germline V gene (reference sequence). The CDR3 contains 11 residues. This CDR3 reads CASSYPRTYDF. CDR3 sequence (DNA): TGTGCCAGCAGTTACCCTAGGACCTATGACTTC.

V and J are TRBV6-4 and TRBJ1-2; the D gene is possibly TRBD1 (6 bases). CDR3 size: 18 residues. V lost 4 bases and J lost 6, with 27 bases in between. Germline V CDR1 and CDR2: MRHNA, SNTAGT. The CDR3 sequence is CASSGIRSGGGKSNGYTF. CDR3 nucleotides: TGTGCCAGCAGTGGCATCAGGAGTGGGGGCGGTAAGTCAAATGGCTACACCTTC.